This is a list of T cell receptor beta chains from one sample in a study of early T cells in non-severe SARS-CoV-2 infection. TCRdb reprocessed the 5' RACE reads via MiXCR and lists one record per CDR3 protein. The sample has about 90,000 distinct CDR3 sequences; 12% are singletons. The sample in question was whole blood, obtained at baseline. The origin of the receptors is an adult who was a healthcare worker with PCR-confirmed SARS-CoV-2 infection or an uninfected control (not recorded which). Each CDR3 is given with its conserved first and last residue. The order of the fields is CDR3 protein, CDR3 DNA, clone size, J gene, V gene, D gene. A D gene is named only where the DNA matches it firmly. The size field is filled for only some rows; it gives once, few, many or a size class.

CASSPRGPLSYEQYF	TGTGCCAGCAGCCCCCGGGGGCCTCTCTCCTACGAGCAGTACTTC	few	TRBJ2-7	TRBV7-9	NA
CASSLRGTSGYNEQFF	TGCGCCAGCAGCTTGCGTGGGACTAGCGGCTACAATGAGCAGTTCTTC	NA	TRBJ2-1	TRBV5-1	TRBD2
CASSLAVITGELFF	TGTGCCAGCAGCTTAGCGGTTATCACCGGGGAGCTGTTTTTT	NA	TRBJ2-2	TRBV11-3	NA
CASSLGGGGYKAFF	TGTGCCAGCAGCTTAGGAGGAGGGGGCTACAAAGCTTTCTTT	NA	TRBJ1-1	TRBV7-6	TRBD1
CAWSGLAGANTGELFF	TGTGCCTGGAGTGGGCTAGCGGGAGCGAACACCGGGGAGCTGTTTTTT	few	TRBJ2-2	TRBV30	TRBD2
CSARAPTSGALYEQYF	TGCAGTGCTAGAGCCCCCACTAGCGGAGCATTGTACGAGCAGTACTTC	few	TRBJ2-7	TRBV20-1	TRBD2
CASSFGGLSGELFF	TGTGCCAGCAGCTTTGGGGGTTTGAGCGGGGAGCTGTTTTTT	many	TRBJ2-2	TRBV7-9	NA
CASSLATQINKGLGEAFF	TGTGCCAGCAGCTTAGCGACCCAGATAAATAAGGGTCTGGGTGAAGCTTTCTTT	NA	TRBJ1-1	TRBV7-6	NA
CASSATGTGYNEQFF	TGTGCCAGCAGCGCAACCGGGACAGGGTACAATGAGCAGTTCTTC	many	TRBJ2-1	TRBV7-8	TRBD1
CSARDFRIGGTEAFF	TGCAGTGCTAGAGATTTCCGAATCGGCGGGACTGAAGCTTTCTTT	NA	TRBJ1-1	TRBV20-1	NA
CASSLPPLSSRLNTEAFF	TGTGCCAGCAGCTTACCCCCCCTAAGCTCTCGGTTGAACACTGAAGCTTTCTTT	few	TRBJ1-1	TRBV7-9	NA
CAWSNPGTGGGEQYF	TGTGCCTGGAGTAACCCCGGGACAGGGGGCGGCGAGCAGTACTTC	once	TRBJ2-7	TRBV30	TRBD1
CASTSTDRPRDGYTF	TGTGCCAGTACCTCCACCGACAGGCCCCGGGATGGCTACACCTTC	many	TRBJ1-2	TRBV19	NA
CASSFWGLANIQYF	TGTGCCAGCAGCTTCTGGGGGCTGGCAAACATTCAGTACTTC	many	TRBJ2-4	TRBV5-4	NA
CASSLWGSTEAFF	TGTGCCAGCAGCTTATGGGGGTCCACTGAAGCTTTCTTT	few	TRBJ1-1	TRBV7-3	NA
CASSRGTYGQYF	TGTGCCAGCAGTAGGGGAACTTATGGGCAGTACTTC	many	TRBJ2-7	TRBV27	NA
CASSYRGTANTEAFF	TGTGCCAGCAGCTACCGGGGGACAGCGAACACTGAAGCTTTCTTT	NA	TRBJ1-1	TRBV6-5	TRBD1
CSAPHLVTGQRDEQYF	TGCAGCGCCCCCCATCTCGTCACAGGGCAGAGGGACGAGCAGTACTTC	few	TRBJ2-7	TRBV29-1	NA
CSARPGTGGLSNQPQHF	TGCAGTGCTAGGCCCGGGACAGGGGGCCTAAGCAATCAGCCCCAGCATTTT	NA	TRBJ1-5	TRBV20-1	TRBD1
CAGQSRSSYEQYF	TGTGCCGGGCAGAGTAGAAGCTCCTACGAGCAGTACTTC	NA	TRBJ2-7	TRBV6-1	NA
CASSLRHSNTEAFF	TGTGCCAGCAGTTTACGACACTCGAACACTGAAGCTTTCTTT	NA	TRBJ1-1	TRBV27	NA
CASSLDGPPYNEQFF	TGTGCCAGCAGCTTAGACGGGCCGCCCTACAATGAGCAGTTCTTC	many	TRBJ2-1	TRBV7-3	NA
CASSPRGSPGSQYF	TGTGCCAGTAGTCCGCGGGGTAGCCCGGGGTCCCAGTACTTC	few	TRBJ2-5	TRBV19	NA
CASSAIRDRALNTEAFF	TGTGCCAGCAGCGCTATCCGGGACAGGGCGTTGAACACTGAAGCTTTCTTT	NA	TRBJ1-1	TRBV7-6	TRBD1
CASSLSTATYEQYF	TGTGCCAGCAGCTTATCGACAGCTACCTACGAGCAGTACTTC	many	TRBJ2-7	TRBV7-6	NA
CSVDSVFDSGRETQYF	TGCAGCGTTGATAGTGTGTTTGACAGTGGTCGGGAGACCCAGTACTTC	few	TRBJ2-5	TRBV29-1	NA
CSAIGGTPDTDTQYF	TGCAGTGCCATCGGGGGGACGCCTGACACAGATACGCAGTATTTT	few	TRBJ2-3	TRBV20-1	TRBD2
CASTFSGSPLHF	TGTGCCAGCACTTTCAGCGGCTCACCCCTCCACTTT	many	TRBJ1-6	TRBV28	NA
CASRGVSGQGSYEQYF	TGTGCCAGCAGAGGGGTGTCGGGACAGGGATCCTACGAGCAGTACTTC	many	TRBJ2-7	TRBV25-1	TRBD1
CASSVASRRTDTQYF	TGTGCCAGCAGCGTAGCTAGTCGGCGGACAGATACGCAGTATTTT	NA	TRBJ2-3	TRBV9	NA
CASSLAMKTGMNEQFF	TGCGCCAGCAGCTTGGCGATGAAAACAGGGATGAATGAGCAGTTCTTC	once	TRBJ2-1	TRBV5-1	NA
CASSREETQYF	TGTGCCAGCAGCCGGGAAGAGACCCAGTACTTC	many	TRBJ2-5	TRBV3-1	NA
CASSLKSGTAEASF	TGTGCCAGCAGCTTAAAAAGTGGCACAGCTGAAGCTTCCTTT	NA	TRBJ1-1	TRBV11-3	NA
CASTATVDSRYEQYF	TGTGCCAGCACCGCCACCGTCGACAGCAGATACGAGCAGTACTTC	many	TRBJ2-7	TRBV12-3/TRBV12-4	NA
CAWTTDMNTEAFF	TGTGCCTGGACAACGGACATGAACACTGAAGCTTTCTTT	few	TRBJ1-1	TRBV30	NA
CSASGRQVLYNEQFF	TGCAGTGCTAGCGGGAGACAAGTTCTCTACAATGAGCAGTTCTTC	many	TRBJ2-1	TRBV20-1	NA
CASSLSGIGGSRHEQYF	TGTGCCAGCAGCTTATCCGGGATCGGCGGGAGTCGGCACGAGCAGTACTTC	NA	TRBJ2-7	TRBV7-8	TRBD2
CAEGAYLSNTEAFF	TGTGCCGAGGGGGCCTACCTCTCGAACACTGAAGCTTTCTTT	NA	TRBJ1-1	TRBV7-9	TRBD1
CASSETGGPYEQYF	TGTGCCAGCAGCGAGACGGGGGGACCTTACGAGCAGTACTTC	few	TRBJ2-7	TRBV9	TRBD2
CASRPRGAYGYTF	TGTGCCAGCAGGCCGAGGGGGGCGTATGGCTACACCTTC	few	TRBJ1-2	TRBV12-3/TRBV12-4	NA
CSVQEQVNEQFF	TGCAGCGTTCAAGAACAGGTCAATGAGCAGTTCTTC	NA	TRBJ2-1	TRBV29-1	NA
CSARSAILGNNEQFF	TGCAGTGCTAGGTCTGCGATTTTGGGAAACAATGAGCAGTTCTTC	NA	TRBJ2-1	TRBV20-1	NA
CASSFTGGAPDTQYF	TGTGCCAGCAGCTTCACCGGGGGGGCCCCCGATACGCAGTATTTT	few	TRBJ2-3	TRBV11-2	TRBD2
CASSLQADQPQHF	TGTGCCAGCAGCCTACAGGCCGATCAGCCCCAGCATTTT	few	TRBJ1-5	TRBV7-9	NA
CASSGRDRDQETQYF	TGTGCCAGCAGCGGAAGGGACAGGGACCAAGAGACCCAGTACTTC	NA	TRBJ2-5	TRBV7-8	TRBD1
CASSPPSRLLNEQFF	TGTGCCAGCTCACCACCGTCCAGGCTCCTCAATGAGCAGTTCTTC	many	TRBJ2-1	TRBV18	NA
CSVAFSGRVNEQYF	TGCAGCGTTGCCTTTAGCGGGAGGGTAAACGAGCAGTACTTC	many	TRBJ2-7	TRBV29-1	TRBD2
CATRQGSGETQYF	TGTGCCACTCGACAGGGAAGTGGAGAGACCCAGTACTTC	few	TRBJ2-5	TRBV19	TRBD1
CATSEQTGARNEQFF	TGTGCCACCAGTGAACAGACAGGGGCCCGCAATGAGCAGTTCTTC	NA	TRBJ2-1	TRBV24-1	TRBD1
CASSSLARSGGADTQYF	TGTGCCAGCAGTTCGCTCGCTCGGAGCGGGGGGGCAGATACGCAGTATTTT	NA	TRBJ2-3	TRBV12-3/TRBV12-4	TRBD2
CASSQNRGSYEQYF	TGTGCCAGCAGCCAAAACAGGGGGTCCTACGAGCAGTACTTC	few	TRBJ2-7	TRBV11-2	TRBD1
CASSLETVGEQYF	TGTGCCAGCAGCTTGGAGACAGTTGGCGAGCAGTACTTC	few	TRBJ2-7	TRBV7-9	NA
CASTHRGRLNTEAFF	TGTGCCAGTACCCATCGGGGCAGGCTGAACACTGAAGCTTTCTTT	few	TRBJ1-1	TRBV5-4	NA
CATSRRAGTYNVQFF	TGTGCCACCAGCCGACGGGCGGGTACCTACAATGTGCAGTTCTTC	NA	TRBJ2-1	TRBV24-1	NA
CASSLGGAAEAFF	TGTGCCAGCAGCCTGGGGGGGGCGGCTGAAGCTTTCTTT	few	TRBJ1-1	TRBV12-3/TRBV12-4	NA